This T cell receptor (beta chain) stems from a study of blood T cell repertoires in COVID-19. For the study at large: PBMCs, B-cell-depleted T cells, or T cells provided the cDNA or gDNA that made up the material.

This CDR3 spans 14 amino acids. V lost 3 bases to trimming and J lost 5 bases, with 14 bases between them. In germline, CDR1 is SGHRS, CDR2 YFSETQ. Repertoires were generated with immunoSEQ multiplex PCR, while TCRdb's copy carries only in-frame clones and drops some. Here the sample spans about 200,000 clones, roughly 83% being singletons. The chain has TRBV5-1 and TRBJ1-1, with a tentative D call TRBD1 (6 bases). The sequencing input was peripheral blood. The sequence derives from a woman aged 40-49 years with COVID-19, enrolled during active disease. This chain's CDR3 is CASSSTGWETEAFF. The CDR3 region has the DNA TGCGCCAGCAGCTCAACAGGGTGGGAGACTGAAGCTTTCTTT.